The present entry profiles one T cell receptor (beta chain) with its context. The data stem from a study of T cells in Graves' hyperthyroidism and ophthalmopathy. Germline CDR1 is SGHTA and CDR2 is FQGTGA. V was pared by 3 bases and J by 7 bases, with 12 bases of the junction left unmatched. The CDR3 runs 16 residues. RNA transcripts yielded amplified TCR beta CDR3 regions. RT-PCR in the first round (using the HTBI primer set) targeted the TCR CDR3. TCRdb reprocessed the multiplex PCR reads via MiXCR and lists one record per CDR3 protein. Of fewer than 500,000 distinct CDR3 sequences in the sample, roughly 14% were seen once.

This sequence originates from a young man with Graves' hyperthyroidism that later progressed to Graves' ophthalmopathy. The genes are TRBV7-3 and TRBJ2-1; TRBD2 matches at 7 bases. What was sequenced was blood. The chain's CDR3 is CASSFLSGLDQNEQFF. The CDR3 coding sequence is TGTGCCAGCAGCTTTCTGTCTGGACTAGATCAAAATGAGCAGTTCTTC.